This TCR beta chain originates from a study of human T cells and chemical hapten exposure. As to time point: patch test 1, 2 weeks after DPC sensitization. Treatment indicated: therapeutic diphenylcyclopropenone sensitization with weekly scalp DPC. Trimming stripped 7 bases from V and 2 bases from J, with 16 bases between. The CDR3 spans 15 residues. The germline gives CDR1 LNHDA, CDR2 SQIVND (reference sequence). This clonotype has only a few counts. TCRdb re-analysed the RACE reads in MiXCR, keeping a single row per CDR3 protein. The data show about 57,000 distinct CDR3 sequences, approximately 9.3% seen once.

Here the sequenced sample was whole blood, taken in connection with sensitization to the hapten diphenylcyclopropenone (DPC). This clonotype was obtained from a woman in her 40s with alopecia areata. Some clones in this sample may be carry-over from other donors' samples. The V and J genes are TRBV19 and TRBJ2-3, with D maybe TRBD2 (5 bases). The DNA of the CDR3 is TGTGCCAGTAAGCGTAGCGCCGCCACCACAGATACGCAGTATTTT. It yields the protein CASKRSAATTDTQYF.